Each of the 10 T cell receptor beta chains below was sequenced from the same sample in a study of blood T cell repertoires in COVID-19. Clones were read by immunoSEQ multiplex PCR, and TCRdb kept only the in-frame ones, dropping some. The table lists almost 400,000 clones, roughly 90% of them singletons. Sample: PBMCs or T cells enriched from blood (not recorded which). These receptors were taken from a woman in her 30s with acute COVID-19.

The rearrangement joins TRBV2 to TRBJ2-5; D is unclear. Trimming took off 6 bases at V and 1 base at J, with 12 bases between the two ends. The germline gives CDR1 SNHLY, CDR2 FYNNEI. The CDR3 totals 14 residues. The CDR3 coding sequence is TGTGCCAGCAGCCTAATAAGCTCCCAAGAGACCCAGTACTTC. The encoded protein is CASSLISSQETQYF.

The V and J genes are TRBV29-1 and TRBJ2-3, with 9 bases matching TRBD2. The CDR3 consists of 17 residues. Looked up from germline, CDR1 is SQVTM and CDR2 is ANQGSEA. V was pared by 0 bases and J by 7 bases, with 14 bases of the junction left unmatched. CDR3: CSVEDEPLRGGLYTQYF. The CDR3 region has the DNA TGCAGCGTTGAAGATGAGCCCTTGCGGGGGGGGCTATATACGCAGTATTTT.

This clone was seen a few times. Written as DNA, the CDR3 is TGTGCCAGCAGCCCAGACAGGGGGAGTTATTCACCCCTCCACTTT. Protein: CASSPDRGSYSPLHF. The chain has TRBV7-3 and TRBJ1-6, with TRBD1 identical over 9 bases. CDR3 length equals 15 residues. Germline V gene data show CDR1 as SGHTA and CDR2 as FQGTGA. V was clipped by 5 bases and J by 8 bases; unmatched bases: 7. The full variable domain, its missing parts supplied by reference TRBV7-3 and TRBJ1-6, is GAGVSQTPSNKVTEKGKYVELRCDPISGHTALYWYRQSLGQGPEFLIYFQGTGAADDSGLPNDRFFAVRPEGSVSTLKIQRTERGDSAVYLCASSPDRGSYSPLHFGNGTRLTVT.

J is TRBJ1-5 and V is TRBV6-5; D is ambiguous. V gave up 10 bases and J gave up 2 bases, with 15 bases separating them. The CDR3 contains 14 residues. CDR1 MNHEY and CDR2 SVGAGI come from the germline V gene. CDR3 protein: CAITRRVGNQPQHF. CDR3 bases: TGTGCCATCACTAGGAGGGTCGGCAATCAGCCCCAGCATTTT.

J is TRBJ1-5 and V is TRBV20-1; 9 bases line up with TRBD1. This CDR3 region has 15 residues. Unmatched junction bases numbered 7, after V lost 3 bases and J lost 4 bases. CDR1 is DFQATT and CDR2 is SNEGSKA in the germline V gene (reference sequence). The DNA of the CDR3 is TGCAGTGCTAGTCCTGAGACAGGGGGGAATCAGCCCCAGCATTTT. Amino acids: CSASPETGGNQPQHF.

The chain employs TRBV2 and TRBJ2-1; D unresolved. The germline V gene has CDR1 SNHLY and CDR2 FYNNEI. This CDR3 comprises 14 residues. Trimming took off 6 bases at V and 2 bases at J, with 11 bases between the two ends. The CDR3 sequence: CASRSVVPYNEQFF. CDR3 DNA: TGTGCCAGCAGGTCGGTGGTCCCCTACAATGAGCAGTTCTTC.

This sequence joins TRBV10-1 and TRBJ2-2; D may be TRBD1 (6 bases). V was pared by 2 bases and J by 6 bases, with 7 bases between. The V gene's germline CDR1 is WNHNN and CDR2 SYGVQD (reference sequence). The CDR3 has 13 amino acids. CDR3 sequence reads: CASSEAGAGELFF. The CDR3 DNA reads as TGCGCCAGCAGTGAGGCAGGGGCCGGGGAGCTGTTTTTT.

The CDR3 DNA reads TGTGCCAGTAGTTTCGGGACAGGGAGCTCCTACGAGCAGTACTTC. Its protein product is CASSFGTGSSYEQYF. V and J are TRBV19 and TRBJ2-7; TRBD1 aligns across 9 bases. With V trimmed by 5 bases and J by 0 bases, 5 bases remained unmatched. This CDR3 has 15 residues. Germline loops: CDR1 LNHDA, CDR2 SQIVND (reference sequence).

V usage is TRBV4-1 and J usage is TRBJ1-2; 8 bases match TRBD1. In germline, CDR1 is MGHRA, CDR2 YSYEKL. Germline trimming cut 1 base from V and 4 bases from J; bases unmatched to any gene: 14. This CDR3 contains 18 residues. The CDR3 reads CASSQVGGGQGIPYGYTF. In nucleotides, the CDR3 is TGCGCCAGCAGCCAAGTAGGAGGAGGACAGGGAATTCCCTATGGCTACACCTTC.

This chain connects TRBV7-9 to TRBJ1-3, with a tentative D call TRBD1 (5 bases). With 6 bases removed from V and 3 bases from J, the gap between germline ends came to 18 bases. The CDR3 length is 16 residues. In germline, CDR1 is SEHNR, CDR2 FQNEAQ (reference sequence). This CDR3 reads CASSPTGGAGGNTIYF. CDR3 nucleotide sequence: TGTGCCAGCAGTCCGACGGGAGGGGCAGGTGGAAACACCATATATTTT.